The 30 T cell receptor beta chains reported below all come from one sample, sequenced in a study of shared clonotypes between healthy human individuals. TCRdb's table, derived via immunoSEQ multiplex PCR, lists solely in-frame clones and lacks some. Of approximately 530,000 clones listed, roughly 95% are singletons. Sample: naive CD4+ T cells sorted from blood. Subset in this sample: CD45RA+ positively selected. These receptors were taken from a woman aged 30 to 39 in good health.

The rearrangement uses TRBV28 and TRBJ2-1; D possibly corresponds to TRBD2 (5 bases). Germline CDR1 MDHEN, CDR2 SYDVKM. This CDR3 has 18 amino acids. Trimming stripped 1 base from V and 1 base from J, with 17 bases between. Written as DNA, the CDR3 is TGTGCCAGCAGTTTATTATGGGCTAGCCCTTATTCCTACAATGAGCAGTTCTTC. Residues: CASSLLWASPYSYNEQFF.

J is TRBJ2-3 and V is TRBV7-8, with TRBD2 matching 10 bases. Germline-derived CDR1 and CDR2 are SGHVS and FQNEAQ. V was clipped by 5 bases and J by 2 bases; unmatched bases: 19. The CDR3 consists of 20 residues. In nucleotides, the CDR3 is TGTGCCAGCAGCGCCCTCCGGGGGCCTAGCGGGGGCCCCGCCACAGATACGCAGTATTTT. It specifies CASSALRGPSGGPATDTQYF.

The chain has TRBV4-1 and TRBJ1-6, with D perhaps matching TRBD1 (5 bases). V lost 0 bases to trimming and J lost 10 bases, with 16 bases between them. The CDR3 contains 16 residues. Looked up from germline, CDR1 is MGHRA and CDR2 is YSYEKL. The DNA of the CDR3 is TGCGCCAGCAGCCAAGATTTAGGGGTAATTGTGTCACCCCTCCACTTT. Translating gives CASSQDLGVIVSPLHF.

This chain uses TRBV11-2 with TRBJ2-3; D call uncertain. CDR3 length equals 14 residues. Germline CDR1 reads SGHAT; CDR2 reads FQNNGV. V was clipped by 0 bases and J by 2 bases, with 6 bases between them. The CDR3 DNA follows: TGTGCCAGCAGCTTAGATTGGAACACAGATACGCAGTATTTT. Translating gives CASSLDWNTDTQYF.

CDR3 in DNA: TGCGCCAGCAGCTTGGCCTTCACTAATCCTACGAGTTGGCAGTACTTC. It specifies CASSLAFTNPTSWQYF. This rearrangement joins TRBV5-1 to TRBJ2-7; D is unresolved. Germline-derived CDR1 and CDR2 are SGHRS and YFSETQ. The length of the CDR3 is 16 residues. Trimming removed 0 bases at V and 9 bases at J, with 22 bases between.

The genes are TRBV5-1 and TRBJ2-3, with 8 nucleotides matching TRBD2. The CDR3 sequence is 15 residues long. Germline CDR1 and CDR2: SGHRS and YFSETQ. V lost 6 bases to trimming and J lost 5 bases; unmatched junction nucleotides: 11. The CDR3 bases are TGCGCCAGCAAAAATCGAGCGGGAGAGGGAGATACGCAGTATTTT. Its protein is CASKNRAGEGDTQYF.

The V gene is TRBV10-2, the J gene TRBJ1-4; D gene uncertain. The germline gives CDR1 WSHSY, CDR2 SAAADI. The CDR3 is made up of 14 amino acids. Trimming stripped 8 bases from V and 8 bases from J, with 18 bases between. The CDR3 DNA sequence: TGCGCCAGCTTAAGGTTTGGGGATCGGGAAAAACTGTTTTTT. This codes for CASLRFGDREKLFF.

The rearrangement joins TRBV10-2 to TRBJ2-2; a possible D gene is TRBD2 (5 bases). The CDR3 is 14 amino acids. Germline-derived CDR1 and CDR2 are WSHSY and SAAADI. The germline V and J ends were trimmed by 6 bases and 3 bases, with 11 bases remaining between them. CDR3 residues: CASSSGTYTGELFF. CDR3 nucleotides: TGCGCCAGCAGCAGCGGCACCTACACCGGGGAGCTGTTTTTT.

V is TRBV19 and J is TRBJ1-5; 10 nucleotides align to TRBD1. The ends lost 5 bases at V and 6 bases at J; junction bases unmatched: 1. Germline V lookup: CDR1 LNHDA, CDR2 SQIVND (reference sequence). This CDR3 comprises 13 residues. DNA of the CDR3: TGTGCCAGTAGTGACAGGGGGCTTCAGCCCCAGCATTTT. The encoded protein is CASSDRGLQPQHF.

The rearrangement uses TRBV5-6 and TRBJ2-7; TRBD2 might be the D (5 bases). The CDR3 sequence is 15 residues long. CDR1 is SGHDT and CDR2 is YYEEEE in the germline V gene. V lost 0 bases to trimming and J lost 2 bases, with 12 bases between them. CDR3 nucleotide sequence: TGTGCCAGCAGCTTGGCCAGCGGCTTAACCTACGAGCAGTACTTC. Translated: CASSLASGLTYEQYF.

The chain combines TRBV14 with TRBJ2-5; TRBD2 matches at 8 bases. The J call may be wrong; the DNA end is better matched by TRBJ2-7. CDR3 size: 14 residues. Germline values: CDR1 SGHDN, CDR2 FVKESK. The CDR3 sequence: CASTLAGRTYEQYF. Here the CDR3 DNA reads TGTGCCAGCACCCTAGCGGGTCGGACCTACGAGCAGTACTTC.

This clone has a single count. The rearrangement joins TRBV28 to TRBJ2-7; no reliable D call. Germline CDR1 reads MDHEN; CDR2 reads SYDVKM. The CDR3 is 13 amino acids. V gave up 3 bases and J gave up 0 bases, with 6 bases separating them. The CDR3 bases are TGTGCCAGCAGTTTGCCTGTCTCCTACGAGCAGTACTTC. Translation: CASSLPVSYEQYF.

V is TRBV5-4 and J is TRBJ2-1, with no clear D. Per germline, CDR1 SGHNT and CDR2 YYREEE (reference sequence). CDR3 length: 16 amino acids. The V end was cut by 6 bases, the J end by 0 bases, with 16 bases between. Here the CDR3 reads CASTLGGRSSYNEQFF. CDR3 in DNA: TGTGCCAGCACCCTAGGCGGACGAAGCTCCTACAATGAGCAGTTCTTC.

V is TRBV5-1 and J is TRBJ2-1; 13 positions match TRBD2. J was trimmed by 6 bases and V by 0 bases; bases with no gene match: 3. CDR3 length equals 16 residues. Per germline, CDR1 SGHRS and CDR2 YFSETQ. CDR3 sequence: CASSLGLAGGVNEQFF. DNA for the CDR3: TGCGCCAGCAGCTTGGGACTAGCGGGAGGTGTCAATGAGCAGTTCTTC.

The rearrangement uses TRBV28 and TRBJ2-1; 7 bases align to TRBD1. V trimming: 8 bases; J trimming: 9 bases; junction bases outside the gene matches: 10. The germline V gene encodes CDR1 MDHEN and CDR2 SYDVKM. CDR3 length: 13 residues. CDR3 nucleotides: TGTGCCAGCGGCAATATGGACAGGATTGAGCAGTTCTTC. Translating gives CASGNMDRIEQFF. Together with reference TRBV28 and TRBJ2-1, the CDR3 gives the full variable domain: DVKVTQSSRYLVKRTGEKVFLECVQDMDHENMFWYRQDPGLGLRLIYFSYDVKMKEKGDIPEGYSVSREKKERFSLILESASTNQTSMYLCASGNMDRIEQFFGPGTRLTVL.

The V call is TRBV28, the J call TRBJ1-5; possibly TRBD1 for D (5 bases). The CDR3 consists of 15 residues. V was cut by 6 bases and J by 0 bases, with 12 bases left in between. CDR1 is MDHEN and CDR2 is SYDVKM in the germline V gene. CDR3 nucleotides: TGTGCCAGCAGGTCACAGGATTATAGCAATCAGCCCCAGCATTTT. Translation gives CASRSQDYSNQPQHF.

J is TRBJ2-1 and V is TRBV6-5; TRBD2 is a possible D gene (6 bases). Trimming removed 6 bases at V and 9 bases at J, with 12 bases between. This CDR3 has 12 residues. From germline, CDR1 is MNHEY and CDR2 SVGAGI. Here the CDR3 reads CASSLTRFEQFF. CDR3 nucleotide sequence: TGTGCCAGCAGCCTGACTAGATTTGAGCAGTTCTTC.

The chain employs TRBV19 and TRBJ1-5; 10 nucleotides line up with TRBD1. V was clipped by 1 base and J by 4 bases; unmatched bases: 4. Germline V lookup: CDR1 LNHDA, CDR2 SQIVND (reference sequence). The CDR3 sequence is 16 residues long. In DNA, the CDR3 is TGTGCCAGTAGTATAGTGGGGACAGGGGTTAATCAGCCCCAGCATTTT. It translates to CASSIVGTGVNQPQHF.

V usage is TRBV19 and J usage is TRBJ1-5; the D is unclear. The CDR3 is made up of 12 amino acids. CDR1 is LNHDA, CDR2 SQIVND, per germline (reference sequence). V shed 3 bases and J shed 5 bases, with 5 bases lying between them. CDR3 region: CASSIWDQPQHF. The CDR3 DNA reads TGTGCCAGTAGTATTTGGGATCAGCCCCAGCATTTT.

This rearrangement joins TRBV9 to TRBJ2-7; 7 bases agree with TRBD2. CDR3 length equals 14 residues. Germline V gene lookup returns CDR1 SGDLS and CDR2 YYNGEE. V lost 4 bases, J lost 3 bases, and 7 bases stayed unmatched. The CDR3 region is CASSPVGGSYEQYF. The CDR3 DNA sequence: TGTGCCAGCAGCCCCGTCGGCGGGAGCTACGAGCAGTACTTC. The entire variable domain, with the rest obtained from reference TRBV9 and TRBJ2-7, is as follows: DSGVTQTPKHLITATGQRVTLRCSPRSGDLSVYWYQQSLDQGLQFLIQYYNGEERAKGNILERFSAQQFPDLHSELNLSSLELGDSALYFCASSPVGGSYEQYFGPGTRLTVT.

CDR3 amino acids: CASGRNTGELFF. In nucleotides, the CDR3 is TGTGCCAGCGGAAGAAACACCGGGGAGCTGTTTTTT. The chain has TRBV7-2 and TRBJ2-2, with D hard to call. Trimming removed 8 bases from V and 2 bases from J, with 6 bases in between. Germline CDR1 and CDR2: SGHTA and FQGNSA. The CDR3 sequence is 12 residues long.

The genes are TRBV10-3 and TRBJ2-2, with TRBD2 matching 9 bases. V lost 7 bases, J lost 4 bases, and 4 bases stayed unmatched. This CDR3 has 14 residues. Germline loops: CDR1 ENHRY, CDR2 SYGVKD. The CDR3 nucleotides read TGTGCCATCAAGCCGGGACTAGCCACCGGGGAGCTGTTTTTT. Residues: CAIKPGLATGELFF.

The V and J genes are TRBV6-1 and TRBJ2-7; TRBD2 matches 8 bases. The CDR3 is made up of 15 amino acids. The junction had 6 bases not matched to a gene; V was cut back by 5 bases and J by 0 bases. Germline V gene sequence: CDR1 MNHNS, CDR2 SASEGT. CDR3 residues: CASSWILADSYEQYF. The CDR3 DNA sequence: TGTGCCAGCAGTTGGATACTAGCGGACTCCTACGAGCAGTACTTC.

In its sample, this clone was seen once. The rearrangement uses TRBV5-6 and TRBJ2-4; TRBD1 aligns across 10 bases. J gave up 11 bases and V 5 bases, and 7 bases lay outside the gene matches. The CDR3 totals 13 residues. CDR1 and CDR2 (germline): SGHDT, YYEEEE. The CDR3 is CASRRSGTGVQYF. CDR3 nucleotide sequence: TGTGCCAGCAGGCGTTCCGGGACAGGGGTTCAGTACTTC.

This sequence joins TRBV6-1 and TRBJ1-3, with D possibly TRBD1 on 5 matching bases. Germline values: CDR1 MNHNS, CDR2 SASEGT. Trimming stripped 3 bases from V and 7 bases from J, with 10 bases between. This CDR3 is 13 amino acids long. The CDR3: CASSEGVSNTIYF. The CDR3 nucleotides read TGTGCCAGCAGTGAGGGGGTTTCGAACACCATATATTTT.

The chain uses TRBV28 and TRBJ2-2; D unclear. V shed 6 bases and J shed 1 base, with 12 bases lying between them. This CDR3 spans 15 amino acids. Germline CDR1 and CDR2: MDHEN and SYDVKM. The CDR3 here is CASRRSPRNTGELFF. The CDR3 bases are TGTGCCAGCAGGAGATCCCCCCGGAACACCGGGGAGCTGTTTTTT.

The CDR3, as DNA: TGTGCCAGCAGTTCAAGGTTCACTGAAGCTTTCTTT. As protein: CASSSRFTEAFF. The gene calls are TRBV27 and TRBJ1-1; unclear D gene. Trimming took off 4 bases at V and 4 bases at J, with 7 bases between the two ends. Per the germline V gene, CDR1 is MNHEY and CDR2 is SMNVEV (reference sequence). The CDR3 consists of 12 residues.

This clone appeared a single time. This sequence joins TRBV6-5 and TRBJ1-4, with 8 bases lining up with TRBD1. This CDR3 comprises 15 residues. Germline CDR1 and CDR2: MNHEY and SVGAGI. The junction had 7 bases not matched to a gene; V was cut back by 2 bases and J by 8 bases. The CDR3 DNA reads TGTGCCAGCAGTTACAGCCGGGACAGGAGAGAAAAACTGTTTTTT. This codes for CASSYSRDRREKLFF.

The chain employs TRBV18 and TRBJ1-1; tentatively, D is TRBD1 (5 bases). Germline V gene sequence: CDR1 KGHSH, CDR2 LQKENI. This CDR3 is 14 amino acids long. The V gene lost 6 bases and the J gene lost 1 base, with 12 bases spanning the gap. The CDR3 here is CASSARDGNTEAFF. The CDR3 coding sequence is TGTGCCAGCTCGGCCCGGGACGGGAACACTGAAGCTTTCTTT.

The chain combines TRBV28 with TRBJ1-2, with D unclear. CDR1 and CDR2 from the germline V gene are MDHEN and SYDVKM. CDR3 size: 12 residues. V was trimmed by 5 bases and J by 8 bases, leaving 12 bases between them. The CDR3 sequence is CASSQPPRGYTF. The CDR3 DNA is TGTGCCAGCAGTCAGCCACCCCGGGGCTACACCTTC.